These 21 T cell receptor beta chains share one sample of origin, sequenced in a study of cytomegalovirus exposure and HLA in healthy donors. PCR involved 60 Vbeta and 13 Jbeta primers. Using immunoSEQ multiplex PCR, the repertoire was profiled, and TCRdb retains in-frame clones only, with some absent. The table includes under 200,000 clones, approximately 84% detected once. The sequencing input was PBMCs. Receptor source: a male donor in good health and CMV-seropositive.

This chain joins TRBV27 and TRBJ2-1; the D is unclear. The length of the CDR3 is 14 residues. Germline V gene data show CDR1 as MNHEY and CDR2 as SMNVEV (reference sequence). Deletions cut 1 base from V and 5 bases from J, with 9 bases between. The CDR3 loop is CASSLFPRDNEQFF. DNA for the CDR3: TGTGCCAGCAGTTTATTCCCCCGGGACAATGAGCAGTTCTTC.

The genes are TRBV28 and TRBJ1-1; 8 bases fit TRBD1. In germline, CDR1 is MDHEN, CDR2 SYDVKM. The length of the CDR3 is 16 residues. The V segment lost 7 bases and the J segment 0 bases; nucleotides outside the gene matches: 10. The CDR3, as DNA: TGTGCCAGCACCCGATCGGGACAGGCGATGAACACTGAAGCTTTCTTT. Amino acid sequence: CASTRSGQAMNTEAFF.

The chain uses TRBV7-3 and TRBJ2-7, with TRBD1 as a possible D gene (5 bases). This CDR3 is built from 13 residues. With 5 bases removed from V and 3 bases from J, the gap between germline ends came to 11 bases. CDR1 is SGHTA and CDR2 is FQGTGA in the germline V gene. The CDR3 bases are TGTGCCAGCAGCCGAGGCCAGGGCTACGAGCAGTACTTC. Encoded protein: CASSRGQGYEQYF. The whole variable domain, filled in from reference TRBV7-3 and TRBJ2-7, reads GAGVSQTPSNKVTEKGKYVELRCDPISGHTALYWYRQSLGQGPEFLIYFQGTGAADDSGLPNDRFFAVRPEGSVSTLKIQRTERGDSAVYLCASSRGQGYEQYFGPGTRLTVT.

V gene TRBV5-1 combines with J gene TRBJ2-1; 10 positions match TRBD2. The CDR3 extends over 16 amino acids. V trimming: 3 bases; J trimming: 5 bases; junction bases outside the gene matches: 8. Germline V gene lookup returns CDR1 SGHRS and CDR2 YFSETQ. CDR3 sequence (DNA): TGCGCCAGCAGCTCCCCCGGGACTAGCGCGAACAATGAGCAGTTCTTC. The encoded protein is CASSSPGTSANNEQFF.

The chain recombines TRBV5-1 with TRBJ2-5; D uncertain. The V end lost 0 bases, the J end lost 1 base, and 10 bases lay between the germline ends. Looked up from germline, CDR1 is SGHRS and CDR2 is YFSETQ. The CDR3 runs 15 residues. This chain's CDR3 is CASSLAPSAQETQYF. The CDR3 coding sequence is TGCGCCAGCAGCTTGGCCCCGAGCGCCCAAGAGACCCAGTACTTC.

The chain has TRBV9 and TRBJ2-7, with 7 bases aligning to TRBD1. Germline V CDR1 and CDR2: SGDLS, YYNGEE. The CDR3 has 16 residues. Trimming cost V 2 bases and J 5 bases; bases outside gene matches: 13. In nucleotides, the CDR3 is TGTGCCAGCAGCGTGGCAGAGGGGGCCCAAGACGACGAGCAGTACTTC. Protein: CASSVAEGAQDDEQYF.

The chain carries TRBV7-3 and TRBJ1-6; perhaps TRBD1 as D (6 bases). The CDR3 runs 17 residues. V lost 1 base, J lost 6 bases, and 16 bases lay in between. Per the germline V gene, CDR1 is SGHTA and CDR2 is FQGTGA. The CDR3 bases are TGTGCCAGCAGCTTAAAAGCATGGGGGCAGGGTAATTCACCCCTCCACTTT. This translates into CASSLKAWGQGNSPLHF.

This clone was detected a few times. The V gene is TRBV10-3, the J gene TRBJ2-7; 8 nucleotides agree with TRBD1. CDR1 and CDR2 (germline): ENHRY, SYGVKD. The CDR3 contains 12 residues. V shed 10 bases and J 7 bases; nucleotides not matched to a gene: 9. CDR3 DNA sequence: TGTGCCACTCGACAGGGGTATGAGGAGCAGTACTTC. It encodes CATRQGYEEQYF.

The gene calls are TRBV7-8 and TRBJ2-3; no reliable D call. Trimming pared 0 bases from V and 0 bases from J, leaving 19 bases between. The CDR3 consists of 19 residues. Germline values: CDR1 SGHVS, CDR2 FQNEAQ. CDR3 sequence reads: CASSLAQLSWHSSTDTQYF. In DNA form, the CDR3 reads TGTGCCAGCAGCTTAGCGCAACTTAGCTGGCACTCGAGCACAGATACGCAGTATTTT.

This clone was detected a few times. The CDR3 loop is CASSRDRGKYEQYF. For the CDR3, the DNA is TGTGCCAGCAGCCGGGACAGGGGGAAATACGAGCAGTACTTC. This rearrangement joins TRBV5-6 to TRBJ2-7; 11 bases agree with TRBD1. V was pared by 4 bases and J by 4 bases, with 4 bases of the junction left unmatched. The germline CDR1 and CDR2 sequences are SGHDT and YYEEEE. The CDR3 is made up of 14 amino acids.

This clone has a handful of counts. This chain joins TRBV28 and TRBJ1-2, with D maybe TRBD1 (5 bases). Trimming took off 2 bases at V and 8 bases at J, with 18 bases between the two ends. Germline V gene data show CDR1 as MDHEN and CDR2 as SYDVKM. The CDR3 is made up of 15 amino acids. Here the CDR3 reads CASSLPGLNPGGYTF. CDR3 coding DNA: TGTGCCAGCAGTTTACCGGGACTTAACCCTGGGGGCTACACCTTC.

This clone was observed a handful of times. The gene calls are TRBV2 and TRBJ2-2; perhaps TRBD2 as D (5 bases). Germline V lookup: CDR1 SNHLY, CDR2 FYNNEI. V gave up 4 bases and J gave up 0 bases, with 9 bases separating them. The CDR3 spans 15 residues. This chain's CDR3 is CASSVPSSNTGELFF. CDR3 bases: TGTGCCAGCAGTGTCCCTAGCTCGAACACCGGGGAGCTGTTTTTT.

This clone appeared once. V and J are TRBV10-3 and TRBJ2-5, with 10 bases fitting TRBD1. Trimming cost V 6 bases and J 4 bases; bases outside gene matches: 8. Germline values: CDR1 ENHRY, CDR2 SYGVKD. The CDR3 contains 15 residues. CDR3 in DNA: TGTGCCATCAGACGGACAGGGGGACAGGCAGAGACCCAGTACTTC. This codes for CAIRRTGGQAETQYF.

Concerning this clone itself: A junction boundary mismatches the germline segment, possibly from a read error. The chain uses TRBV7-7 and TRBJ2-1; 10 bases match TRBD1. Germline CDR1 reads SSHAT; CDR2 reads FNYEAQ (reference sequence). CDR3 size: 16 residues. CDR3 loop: CASSFTPGQGLNEQFF. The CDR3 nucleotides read TGTGCTAGCAGCTTCACTCCGGGACAGGGGTTGAATGAGCAGTTCTTC.

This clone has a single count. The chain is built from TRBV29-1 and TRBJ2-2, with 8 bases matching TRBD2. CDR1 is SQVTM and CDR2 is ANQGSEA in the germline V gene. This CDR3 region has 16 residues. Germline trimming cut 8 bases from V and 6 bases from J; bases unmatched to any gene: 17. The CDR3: CSFYRSGTPAPGELFF. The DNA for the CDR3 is TGCAGCTTTTACCGTAGCGGGACTCCGGCGCCCGGGGAGCTGTTTTTT.

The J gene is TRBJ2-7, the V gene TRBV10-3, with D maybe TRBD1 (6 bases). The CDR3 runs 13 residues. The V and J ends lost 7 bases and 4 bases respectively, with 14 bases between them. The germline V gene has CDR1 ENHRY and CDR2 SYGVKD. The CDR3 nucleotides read TGTGCCATCAAGGGGGACCAACGGTACGAGCAGTACTTC. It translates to CAIKGDQRYEQYF.

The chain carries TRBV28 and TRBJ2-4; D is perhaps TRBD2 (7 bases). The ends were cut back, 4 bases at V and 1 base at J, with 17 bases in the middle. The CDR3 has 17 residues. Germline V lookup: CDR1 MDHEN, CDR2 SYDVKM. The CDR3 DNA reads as TGTGCCAGCAGTTCCCGGGGGCGGGGGATGGCCAAAAACATTCAGTACTTC. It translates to CASSSRGRGMAKNIQYF.

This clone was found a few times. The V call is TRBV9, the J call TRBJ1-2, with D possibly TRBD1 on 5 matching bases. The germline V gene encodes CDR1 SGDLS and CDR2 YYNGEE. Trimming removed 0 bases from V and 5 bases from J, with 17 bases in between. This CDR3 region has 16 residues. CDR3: CASSVAGGGSLYGYTF. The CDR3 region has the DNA TGTGCCAGCAGCGTAGCGGGGGGAGGGTCACTTTATGGCTACACCTTC.

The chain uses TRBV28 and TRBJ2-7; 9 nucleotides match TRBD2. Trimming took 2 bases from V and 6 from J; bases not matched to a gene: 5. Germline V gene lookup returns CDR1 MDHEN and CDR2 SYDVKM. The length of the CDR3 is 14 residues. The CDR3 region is CASSLRGRALEQYF. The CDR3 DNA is TGTGCCAGCAGTTTACGCGGGAGGGCCCTCGAGCAGTACTTC.

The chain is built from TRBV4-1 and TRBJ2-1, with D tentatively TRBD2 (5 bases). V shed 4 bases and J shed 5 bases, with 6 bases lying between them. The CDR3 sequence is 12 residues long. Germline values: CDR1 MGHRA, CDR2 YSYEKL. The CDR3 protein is CASSRGHNEQFF. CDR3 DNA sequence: TGCGCCAGCAGCCGAGGGCACAATGAGCAGTTCTTC.

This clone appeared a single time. DNA of the CDR3: TGTGCCAGCAGCGTCGGACTAGCGAGGAACTACGAGCAGTACTTC. Translation gives CASSVGLARNYEQYF. The chain recombines TRBV9 with TRBJ2-7; 9 bases align to TRBD2. There are 15 residues in the CDR3. Germline V lookup: CDR1 SGDLS, CDR2 YYNGEE. V was pared by 2 bases and J by 3 bases, with 6 bases of the junction left unmatched.